A selection of T cell receptor beta chains follows, all from one sample in a study of Ad26.COV2.S vaccination and SARS-CoV-2 variants. Profiled with immunoSEQ multiplex PCR; TCRdb holds only in-frame clones, not every one. The sample lists tens of thousands of clones; 82% were seen once. Material: peripheral blood, obtained after recovery from COVID-19. The receptors were gathered from a human donor who had recovered from COVID-19. Both conserved end residues are part of each CDR3. D genes are given only for firm matches. Clone sizes are given selectively: once, few, many, or a class where the clone is expanded.

v_call	cdr3_length	j_call	d_call	clone_size	cdr3_aa	cdr3_nt
TRBV19	15	TRBJ2-1	-	-	CASSIEDNKYNEQFF	TGTGCCAGTAGTATAGAGGATAACAAATACAATGAGCAGTTCTTC
TRBV5-4	15	TRBJ2-5	-	once	CASSRSGTAQETQYF	TGTGCCAGCAGCCGCTCGGGGACTGCCCAAGAGACCCAGTACTTC
TRBV4-2	17	TRBJ1-2	-	-	CASSPVMGQAKIYGYTF	TGTGCCAGCAGCCCGGTTATGGGCCAAGCAAAAATCTATGGCTACACCTTC
TRBV29-1	14	TRBJ1-1	TRBD1	-	CSVVSWTGETEAFF	TGCAGCGTTGTGTCTTGGACAGGGGAGACTGAAGCTTTCTTT
TRBV19	16	TRBJ2-7	TRBD1	-	CASSAEQGALNYEQYF	TGTGCCAGTAGCGCAGAACAGGGGGCACTGAACTACGAGCAGTACTTC
TRBV28	16	TRBJ1-5	TRBD1	-	CASSTPDRVSNQPQHF	TGTGCCAGCAGTACCCCTGACAGGGTTTCGAACCAGCCCCAGCATTTT
TRBV5-8	14	TRBJ2-7	-	once	CASSLFGTLREQYF	TGTGCCAGCAGCTTGTTCGGGACCTTACGCGAGCAGTACTTC
TRBV6-5	15	TRBJ2-3	TRBD2	-	CASSYSGKTTDTQYF	TGTGCCAGCAGTTATAGCGGGAAAACCACAGATACGCAGTATTTT
TRBV5-4	15	TRBJ2-1	TRBD2	few	CASSLLAGGGDEQFF	TGTGCCAGCAGCTTGCTAGCGGGAGGAGGCGATGAGCAGTTCTTC
TRBV5-1	16	TRBJ2-7	TRBD2	-	CASSGGIFGGADEQYF	TGCGCCAGCAGCGGTGGAATTTTCGGGGGGGCTGACGAGCAGTACTTC
TRBV27	12	TRBJ1-1	-	-	CASSPPWGEAFF	TGTGCCAGCAGTCCCCCTTGGGGGGAAGCTTTCTTT
TRBV7-6	16	TRBJ2-3	TRBD2	-	CASSPIGLAGGDTQYF	TGTGCCAGCAGCCCCATCGGACTAGCGGGGGGGGATACGCAGTATTTT
TRBV21-1	16	TRBJ1-1	-	-	CASSKIRACRATEAFF	TGTGCCAGCAGCAAAATAAGGGCATGTCGGGCGACTGAAGCTTTCTTT
TRBV3-1/TRBV3-2	12	TRBJ2-7	-	-	CASSQGTYEQYF	TGTGCCAGCAGCCAAGGAACCTACGAGCAGTACTTC
TRBV7-3	15	TRBJ2-1	TRBD2	-	CASTRTSGSYNEQFF	TGTGCCAGCACCCGTACTAGCGGGAGTTACAATGAGCAGTTCTTC
TRBV5-8	13	TRBJ1-2	-	few	CASSLTGRSGYTF	TGTGCCAGCAGCTTGACGGGGCGCAGCGGCTACACCTTC
TRBV4-2	15	TRBJ1-1	-	-	CASSQGLVANTEAFF	TGTGCCAGCAGCCAAGGACTTGTGGCGAACACTGAAGCTTTCTTT